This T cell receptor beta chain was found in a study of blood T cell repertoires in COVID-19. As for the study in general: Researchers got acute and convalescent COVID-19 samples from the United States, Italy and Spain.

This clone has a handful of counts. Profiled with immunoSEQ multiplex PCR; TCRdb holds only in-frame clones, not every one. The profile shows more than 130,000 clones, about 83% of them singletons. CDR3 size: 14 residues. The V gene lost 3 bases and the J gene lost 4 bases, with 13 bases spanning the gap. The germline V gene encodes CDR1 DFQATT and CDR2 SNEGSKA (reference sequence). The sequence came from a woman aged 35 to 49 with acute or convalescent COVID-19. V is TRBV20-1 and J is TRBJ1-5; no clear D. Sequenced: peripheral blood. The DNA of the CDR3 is TGCAGTGCTAGTCCATTGAGGGTTAATCAGCCCCAGCATTTT. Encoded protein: CSASPLRVNQPQHF.